A selection of T cell receptor beta chains follows, all from one sample in a study of blood T cells in healthy people across ages. TCRdb fed the 5' RACE reads into MiXCR, producing one record per CDR3 protein. The sample includes 450,000 to 600,000 distinct CDR3 sequences, roughly a quarter of them seen just once. The same sample was also studied in work on T cells of mothers and their children.

Sequencing input: blood. These receptors came from a boy under 10 years old in good health. Both conserved end residues are part of each CDR3. The D gene is left open where the match is weak. The size entry is marked missing in some rows and otherwise reads once, few, many or a size class.

TRBJ1-5 . TRBV6-1 . TGTGCCAGCAGTGGCCTCGGGGGCAATCAGCCCCAGCATTTT CASSGLGGNQPQHF
TRBJ2-7 TRBD1 TRBV13 few TGTGCCAGCAGCGCCGGGACAGGGGGTCAGTACTTC CASSAGTGGQYF
TRBJ2-1 . TRBV29-1 few TGCAGCGACCGGGACGGCTCCTACAATGAGCAGTTCTTC CSDRDGSYNEQFF
TRBJ2-3 TRBD2 TRBV20-1 once TGCAGTGCTAGAGATCGGCGACTAGCGGAGAGCACAGATACGCAGTATTTT CSARDRRLAESTDTQYF
TRBJ2-7 TRBD2 TRBV3-1 . TGTGCCAGCAGCCCCGGGGGGAGGGACTACGAGCAGTACTTC CASSPGGRDYEQYF
TRBJ1-2 . TRBV4-1 . TGCGCCAGCAGCCAAGAGACCACTCCCTCCTATGGCTACACCTTC CASSQETTPSYGYTF
TRBJ2-5 TRBD2 TRBV5-1 many TGCGCCAGCAGCCGGGGGGAGGAGACCCAGTACTTC CASSRGEETQYF
TRBJ2-1 . TRBV9 . TGTGCCAGCAGCGTAGAAGCTACCTACAATGAGCAGTTCTTC CASSVEATYNEQFF
TRBJ2-7 TRBD1 TRBV27 . TGTGCCAGCAGTTTTCTGGGACAGGGATTTCCCTACGAGCAGTACTTC CASSFLGQGFPYEQYF
TRBJ2-1 . TRBV7-9 . TGTGCCAGCAGCTTAGCGGGGCTAGCGTCGACCATCAATGAGCAGTTCTTC CASSLAGLASTINEQFF
TRBJ2-2 TRBD2 TRBV5-1 . TGCGCCAGCGGGAGCGGGAGAGGTACCGGGGAGCTGTTTTTT CASGSGRGTGELFF
TRBJ2-5 . TRBV20-1 many TGCAGTGCTAGTCCCATCCAAGAGACCCAGTACTTC CSASPIQETQYF
TRBJ2-4 . TRBV4-1 . TGCGCCAGCAGCCCCTTGGCGGGACCAAAAAACATTCAGTACTTC CASSPLAGPKNIQYF
TRBJ1-1 TRBD1 TRBV5-1 . TGCGCCAGCAGCTTGGGGACAGGCGCCCGAGTGAACACTGAAGCTTTCTTT CASSLGTGARVNTEAFF
TRBJ2-7 . TRBV5-1 few TGCGCCAGCAGCTTGGTGGATACTAGATCTGGCGTCTACGAGCAGTACTTC CASSLVDTRSGVYEQYF
TRBJ2-5 TRBD2 TRBV5-1 few TGCGCCAGCAGCTTAGTTGGTAGCGGGAGCTTCCAAGAGACCCAGTACTTC CASSLVGSGSFQETQYF
TRBJ1-4 . TRBV7-9 once TGTGCCAGCAGCCTCGGGGGTTGGAATGAAAAACTGTTTTTT CASSLGGWNEKLFF
TRBJ1-1 . TRBV12-3/TRBV12-4 few TGTGCCAACAGTTTAGCCACAGGGATCACTGAAGCTTTCTTT CANSLATGITEAFF
TRBJ2-1 . TRBV30 . TGTGCCTGGAGTGGCCTCGTCGGTCGGGCTAGTAATGAGCAGTTCTTC CAWSGLVGRASNEQFF
TRBJ1-6 . TRBV6-5 . TGTGCCAGCAGTTACTCGATCGGCCCACTAAAGACGGATAATTCACCCCTCCACTTT CASSYSIGPLKTDNSPLHF
TRBJ2-5 TRBD2 TRBV4-2 few TGTGCCAGCAGCCAACAAATTAGCGGGGGTGAGACCCAGTACTTC CASSQQISGGETQYF
TRBJ2-5 . TRBV7-2 few TGTGCCAGCAGCACTGAAGTGGCAGGGAGAGAGACCCAGTACTTC CASSTEVAGRETQYF
TRBJ2-5 . TRBV25-1 . TGTGCCAGCAGTCCTCCACCAGCCCGGGGGACCCAGTACTTC CASSPPPARGTQYF
TRBJ1-4 . TRBV6-5 few TGTGCCAGCAGTTACTGGACCCCGGAGCCTAATGAAAAACTGTTTTTT CASSYWTPEPNEKLFF
TRBJ2-1 TRBD2 TRBV27 . TGTGCCAGCAGTTTGGGGGGGAGAAGGTACAATGAGCAGTTCTTC CASSLGGRRYNEQFF
TRBJ2-1 . TRBV6-2/TRBV6-3 . TGTGCCAGCAGTTGGGACTCGGAAAACAATGAGCAGTTCTTC CASSWDSENNEQFF
TRBJ2-7 TRBD1 TRBV4-1 . TGCGCCAGCAGCCGGCCGGGACAGAGTTACGAGCAGTACTTC CASSRPGQSYEQYF
TRBJ2-3 TRBD2 TRBV24-1 few TGTGCCACCAGTGGAAGCGGGGGCTTAGATACGCAGTATTTT CATSGSGGLDTQYF
TRBJ2-1 . TRBV3-1 few TGTGCCAGCAGCCAAGGGCTCCCTCCACACAATGAGCAGTTCTTC CASSQGLPPHNEQFF